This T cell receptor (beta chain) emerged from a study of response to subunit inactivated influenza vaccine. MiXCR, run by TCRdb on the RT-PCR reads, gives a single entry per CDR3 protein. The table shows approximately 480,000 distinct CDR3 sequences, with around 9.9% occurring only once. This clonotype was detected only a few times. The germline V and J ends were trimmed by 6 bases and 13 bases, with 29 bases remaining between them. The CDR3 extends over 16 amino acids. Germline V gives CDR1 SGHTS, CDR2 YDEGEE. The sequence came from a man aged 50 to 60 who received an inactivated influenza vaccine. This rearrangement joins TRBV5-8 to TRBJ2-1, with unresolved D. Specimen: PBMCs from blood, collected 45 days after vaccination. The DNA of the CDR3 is TGTGCCAGCACCCCACCTTGGGGAACGCACCTCATGGACCAGTTCTTC. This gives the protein CASTPPWGTHLMDQFF.